The 30 T cell receptor beta chains reported below all come from one sample, sequenced in a study of blood T cell repertoires in COVID-19. The method was immunoSEQ multiplex PCR; TCRdb's version includes in-frame clones alone and lacks a portion of them. The sample yields roughly 330,000 clones, approximately 89% seen once. Sequenced material: PBMCs or T cells enriched from blood (not recorded which). The receptors derive from a woman aged 25 to 39 who had recovered from COVID-19.

J is TRBJ1-4 and V is TRBV15, with 7 bases that match TRBD1. Germline CDR1 LNHNV, CDR2 YYDKDF (reference sequence). This CDR3 comprises 15 residues. The V and J ends lost 1 base and 6 bases, in that order; junction bases with no gene match: 5. This chain's CDR3 is CATSRVWDSDEKLFF. In DNA form, the CDR3 reads TGTGCCACCAGCAGAGTGTGGGACAGCGATGAAAAACTGTTTTTT.

The chain uses TRBV20-1 and TRBJ2-7; unclear D gene. The germline gives CDR1 DFQATT, CDR2 SNEGSKA (reference sequence). CDR3 length: 12 amino acids. Trimming took off 3 bases at V and 2 bases at J, with 8 bases between the two ends. The CDR3 loop is CSASKQAYEQYF. CDR3 nucleotide sequence: TGCAGTGCTAGTAAGCAGGCCTACGAGCAGTACTTC.

The chain carries TRBV3-1 (or the pseudogene TRBV3-2) and TRBJ1-5; D is possibly TRBD1 (5 bases). This CDR3 region has 14 residues. Trimming pared 1 base from V and 6 bases from J, leaving 10 bases between. Per the germline V gene, CDR1 is LGHDT and CDR2 is YNNKEL (reference sequence). CDR3 in DNA: TGTGCCAGCAGCCAAGGGCAGGGAGGTCAGCCCCAGCATTTT. Its translation is CASSQGQGGQPQHF.

The chain joins TRBV6-1 to TRBJ1-1; 7 positions match TRBD1. The junction had 13 bases not matched to a gene; V was cut back by 4 bases and J by 5 bases. The germline V gene has CDR1 MNHNS and CDR2 SASEGT. The CDR3 totals 16 residues. Here the CDR3 reads CASSVEPGQWDTEAFF. CDR3 bases: TGTGCCAGCAGTGTCGAACCGGGACAGTGGGATACTGAAGCTTTCTTT.

This chain uses TRBV10-3 with TRBJ2-7; possibly TRBD2 for D (7 bases). CDR1 ENHRY and CDR2 SYGVKD come from the germline V gene. The V end was cut by 0 bases, the J end by 3 bases, with 15 bases between. This CDR3 contains 16 residues. CDR3 region: CAISESTRGGVYEQYF. In DNA, the CDR3 is TGTGCCATCAGTGAGTCGACAAGAGGGGGGGTCTACGAGCAGTACTTC.

This clone has a single count. The V and J genes are TRBV30 and TRBJ1-2; no definite D call. CDR1 is GTSNPN and CDR2 is SVGIG in the germline V gene (reference sequence). This CDR3 contains 11 residues. The V and J ends lost 2 bases and 4 bases respectively, with 5 bases between them. CDR3 region: CAWSRSYGYTF. CDR3 nucleotide sequence: TGTGCCTGGAGTAGGAGCTATGGCTACACCTTC.

The gene calls are TRBV28 and TRBJ1-1, with D perhaps matching TRBD1 (6 bases). Trimming took 2 bases from V and 3 from J, leaving 13 bases between them. The CDR3 loop spans 15 amino acids. CDR1 MDHEN and CDR2 SYDVKM come from the germline V gene. The CDR3, as DNA: TGTGCCAGCAGTTTACCCAGGGGAAGATACACTGAAGCTTTCTTT. Translated: CASSLPRGRYTEAFF.

The chain employs TRBV4-1 and TRBJ1-5; D gene ambiguous. Germline values: CDR1 MGHRA, CDR2 YSYEKL. This CDR3 is built from 14 residues. The V end was cut by 0 bases, the J end by 7 bases, with 10 bases between. CDR3 sequence (DNA): TGCGCCAGCAGCCAAGACCCGTTTGGCCAGCCCCAGCATTTT. Its protein is CASSQDPFGQPQHF.

The J gene is TRBJ2-7, the V gene TRBV5-3, with a tentative D call TRBD2 (5 bases). TRBV5-3 is labeled an ORF, and its function is uncertain. CDR3 length: 15 residues. The V gene lost 0 bases and the J gene lost 2 bases, with 12 bases spanning the gap. Here the CDR3 DNA reads TGTGCCAGAAGCTTGGAGGCCGGGGAACCCTACGAGCAGTACTTC. This sequence encodes CARSLEAGEPYEQYF.

The chain links TRBV18 to TRBJ2-2, with 8 bases matching TRBD1. V lost 3 bases, J lost 3 bases, and 6 bases stayed unmatched. This CDR3 region has 16 residues. Germline lookup yields CDR1 KGHSH and CDR2 LQKENI. The CDR3 here is CASSPQTGVDTGELFF. As DNA, the CDR3 is TGTGCCAGCTCACCCCAGACAGGGGTCGACACCGGGGAGCTGTTTTTT.

This clone was observed a few times. The rearrangement uses TRBV30 and TRBJ1-5; maybe TRBD1 (6 bases). In germline, CDR1 is GTSNPN, CDR2 SVGIG (reference sequence). Trimming left V 0 bases short and J 6 bases short, with 9 bases between. The CDR3 sequence is 13 residues long. The CDR3 reads CAWSVTRGQPQHF. The CDR3 DNA reads as TGTGCCTGGAGTGTCACCAGGGGTCAGCCCCAGCATTTT.

This clone was recorded once. The V call is TRBV9, the J call TRBJ1-1; TRBD1 matches at 7 bases. J gave up 2 bases and V 0 bases, and 7 bases lay outside the gene matches. The CDR3 covers 16 residues. Germline assignment: CDR1 SGDLS and CDR2 YYNGEE. CDR3 in amino acids: CASSVDIRQGNTEAFF. The CDR3 DNA follows: TGTGCCAGCAGCGTAGACATAAGACAGGGCAACACTGAAGCTTTCTTT.

The CDR3 nucleotides are TGTGCCAGCAGCTTCCAGGGGGATCATCAGCCCCAGCATTTT. The encoded protein is CASSFQGDHQPQHF. The V call is TRBV5-5, the J call TRBJ1-5, with 7 bases lining up with TRBD1. This CDR3 spans 14 amino acids. V gave up 2 bases and J gave up 5 bases; unmatched junction bases: 4. CDR1 is SGHKS, CDR2 YYEKEE, per germline (reference sequence).

The rearrangement joins TRBV5-1 to TRBJ2-7, with TRBD1 identical over 7 bases. CDR3 length: 13 residues. Germline trimming cut 4 bases from V and 7 bases from J; bases unmatched to any gene: 8. Per the germline V gene, CDR1 is SGHRS and CDR2 is YFSETQ. This CDR3 is CASSTGTVREQYF. CDR3 nucleotide sequence: TGCGCCAGCAGCACAGGGACAGTGCGGGAGCAGTACTTC.

The DNA for the CDR3 is TGTGCCAGCAGCTTGTACCAGAGACACAACACTGAAGCTTTCTTT. Residues: CASSLYQRHNTEAFF. The chain joins TRBV5-6 to TRBJ1-1, with no clear D. The CDR3 consists of 15 residues. Germline values: CDR1 SGHDT, CDR2 YYEEEE. Deletions cut 1 base from V and 2 bases from J, with 12 bases between.

This sequence joins TRBV7-9 and TRBJ2-5; 16 positions match TRBD2. V was clipped by 5 bases and J by 2 bases; unmatched bases: 5. Germline assignment: CDR1 SEHNR and CDR2 FQNEAQ (reference sequence). The CDR3 loop spans 17 amino acids. CDR3: CASSLGLAGGFQETQYF. The DNA for the CDR3 is TGTGCCAGCAGCCTGGGACTAGCGGGGGGGTTTCAAGAGACCCAGTACTTC.

The chain is built from TRBV28 and TRBJ2-3, with TRBD2 as a possible D gene (5 bases). Germline V gene sequence: CDR1 MDHEN, CDR2 SYDVKM. V was shortened by 3 bases and J by 4 bases, with 8 bases between the two germline ends. CDR3 size: 13 residues. CDR3 sequence (DNA): TGTGCCAGCAGTTTGCTCGGGGCAGATACGCAGTATTTT. It codes for CASSLLGADTQYF.

This clone was seen only once. The rearrangement uses TRBV7-8 and TRBJ2-2; 10 bases are shared with TRBD1. With V trimmed by 5 bases and J by 1 base, 4 bases remained unmatched. This CDR3 spans 16 amino acids. Germline V gene sequence: CDR1 SGHVS, CDR2 FQNEAQ. The CDR3 coding sequence is TGTGCCAGCAGCCTCCGGGACAGGGGGAACACCGGGGAGCTGTTTTTT. It translates to CASSLRDRGNTGELFF. The whole variable domain, remainder taken from reference TRBV7-8 and TRBJ2-2, is GAGVSQSPRYKVAKRGQDVALRCDPISGHVSLFWYQQALGQGPEFLTYFQNEAQLDKSGLPSDRFFAERPEGSVSTLKIQRTQQEDSAVYLCASSLRDRGNTGELFFGEGSRLTVL.

This chain links TRBV25-1 with TRBJ1-2; 7 bases map to TRBD1. Per the germline V gene, CDR1 is MGHDK and CDR2 is SYGVNS. The CDR3 has 14 amino acids. The trim removed 6 bases at V and 5 bases at J, leaving 9 bases unmatched. The CDR3 DNA reads TGTGCCAGCAGGGGGACAGCGACCCCATATGGCTACACCTTC. Its translation is CASRGTATPYGYTF.

The gene calls are TRBV3-1 (or the pseudogene TRBV3-2) and TRBJ1-3, with D tentatively TRBD1 (6 bases). CDR1 is LGHDT and CDR2 is YNNKEL in the germline V gene (reference sequence). V was trimmed by 0 bases and J by 5 bases, leaving 14 bases between them. This CDR3 spans 16 amino acids. CDR3 sequence: CASSQDLQGYRNTIYF. The DNA for the CDR3 is TGTGCCAGCAGCCAAGATTTACAGGGATATAGAAACACCATATATTTT.

This chain uses TRBV28 with TRBJ1-4, with D tentatively TRBD1 (5 bases). The CDR3 is 16 residues long. V gave up 7 bases and J gave up 4 bases, with 19 bases separating them. Germline V gene data show CDR1 as MDHEN and CDR2 as SYDVKM. CDR3 DNA: TGTGCCAGCAAAAATCCACAGGAGCCTCGTAATGAAAAACTGTTTTTT. Protein sequence: CASKNPQEPRNEKLFF.

The chain joins TRBV28 to TRBJ1-3; possible D gene TRBD1, 6 bases. Germline CDR1 and CDR2: MDHEN and SYDVKM. There are 13 residues in the CDR3. V gave up 11 bases and J gave up 8 bases, with 19 bases separating them. The CDR3 DNA reads as TGTGCCCATCGCGGGGGGGGCGTGGACACCATATATTTT. Residues: CAHRGGGVDTIYF.

The chain carries TRBV5-1 and TRBJ1-1; a possible D gene is TRBD1 (5 bases). The V gene lost 5 bases and the J gene lost 8 bases, with 10 bases spanning the gap. Germline values: CDR1 SGHRS, CDR2 YFSETQ. This CDR3 has 11 residues. The CDR3 protein is CASSSREEAFF. In nucleotides, the CDR3 is TGCGCCAGCAGTTCCAGGGAAGAAGCTTTCTTT.

Only a few counts were recorded for this clone. The V call is TRBV11-2, the J call TRBJ2-7; 12 bases align to TRBD1. The CDR3 extends over 15 amino acids. With V trimmed by 4 bases and J by 10 bases, 11 bases remained unmatched. The germline gives CDR1 SGHAT, CDR2 FQNNGV. The CDR3 DNA sequence: TGTGCCAGCAGCTACCGGGACAGGGGGCCTTATGAACAGTACTTC. This translates into CASSYRDRGPYEQYF.

About this clone itself: The CDR3 does not end in the conserved phenylalanine or tryptophan, so this is likely a read error. No DNA is shown, since the ends of the CDR3 on it are uncertain; the CDR3 is the one TCRdb lists. V gene TRBV6-7 combines with J gene TRBJ2-7; the D call in the table, TRBD1, was not verified against the DNA. TRBV6-7 is treated as an ORF (open reading frame) with a function not yet certain. Termini included, the CDR3 measures 12 amino acids. The CDR3 reads CASSAVTGALNS.

The genes are TRBV14 and TRBJ2-5, with 7 bases lining up with TRBD2. Germline-derived CDR1 and CDR2 are SGHDN and FVKESK. After removal of 3 bases from V and 1 base from J, the junction contained 11 bases not matched to a gene. The CDR3 is made up of 17 amino acids. The CDR3 reads CASSHLGRGETQETQYF. The CDR3 DNA reads TGTGCCAGCAGCCACTTGGGTCGGGGGGAGACCCAAGAGACCCAGTACTTC. The variable domain in full, completed from reference TRBV14 and TRBJ2-5, reads EAGVTQFPSHSVIEKGQTVTLRCDPISGHDNLYWYRRVMGKEIKFLLHFVKESKQDESGMPNNRFLAERTGGTYSTLKVQPAELEDSGVYFCASSHLGRGETQETQYFGPGTRLLVL.

This clone was picked up one time. The chain recombines TRBV3-1 (or the pseudogene TRBV3-2) with TRBJ1-5; 8 bases match TRBD1. The junction had 7 bases not matched to a gene; V was cut back by 2 bases and J by 7 bases. Germline CDR1 LGHDT, CDR2 YNNKEL (reference sequence). The CDR3 covers 15 residues. CDR3 loop: CASSQSPTGVQPQHF. In DNA form, the CDR3 reads TGTGCCAGCAGCCAATCCCCGACAGGGGTCCAGCCCCAGCATTTT.

The chain has TRBV29-1 and TRBJ1-1; D not resolved. This CDR3 region has 12 residues. The V end was cut by 7 bases, the J end by 1 base, with 10 bases between. The V gene's germline CDR1 is SQVTM and CDR2 ANQGSEA. The CDR3 is CSGGEQNTEAFF. For the CDR3, the DNA is TGCAGCGGGGGAGAACAGAACACTGAAGCTTTCTTT.

This clone was recorded a few times. The rearrangement links TRBV14 to TRBJ1-2; D unclear. CDR1 and CDR2 from the germline V gene are SGHDN and FVKESK. This CDR3 region has 13 residues. With 4 bases removed from V and 5 bases from J, the gap between germline ends came to 11 bases. CDR3 residues: CASSLRTRYGYTF. CDR3 nucleotide sequence: TGTGCCAGCAGCCTCAGGACTAGGTATGGCTACACCTTC.

This rearrangement joins TRBV15 to TRBJ1-1, with 11 bases matching TRBD1. The germline CDR1 and CDR2 sequences are LNHNV and YYDKDF (reference sequence). V lost 0 bases, J lost 4 bases, and 4 bases stayed unmatched. The CDR3 consists of 16 residues. The CDR3 coding sequence is TGTGCCACCAGCAGAGATTCCGGGACAGGGGGCACTGAAGCTTTCTTT. Residues: CATSRDSGTGGTEAFF.